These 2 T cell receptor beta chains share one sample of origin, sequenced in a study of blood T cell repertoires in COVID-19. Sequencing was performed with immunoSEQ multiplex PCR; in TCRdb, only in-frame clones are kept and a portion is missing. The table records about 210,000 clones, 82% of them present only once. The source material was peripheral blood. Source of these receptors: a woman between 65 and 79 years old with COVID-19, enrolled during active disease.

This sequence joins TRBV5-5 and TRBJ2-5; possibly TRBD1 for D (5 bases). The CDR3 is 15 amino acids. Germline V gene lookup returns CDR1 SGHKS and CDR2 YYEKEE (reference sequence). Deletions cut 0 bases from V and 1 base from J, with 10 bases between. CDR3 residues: CASSLGQWSQETQYF. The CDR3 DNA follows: TGTGCCAGCAGCTTGGGACAGTGGTCCCAAGAGACCCAGTACTTC.

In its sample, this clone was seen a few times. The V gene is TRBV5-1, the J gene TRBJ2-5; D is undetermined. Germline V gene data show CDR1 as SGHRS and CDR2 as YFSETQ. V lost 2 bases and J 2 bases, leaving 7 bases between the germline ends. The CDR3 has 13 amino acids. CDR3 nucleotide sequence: TGCGCCAGCAGCTTCGGCGGACAAGAGACCCAGTACTTC. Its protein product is CASSFGGQETQYF.